Presented here are 32 T cell receptor beta chains from one specimen sequenced in a study of T cells after yellow fever vaccination. From the 5' RACE reads, TCRdb called clonotypes with MiXCR, one entry per CDR3 protein. The profile shows 400,000 or so distinct CDR3 sequences, roughly 12% of them singletons. The specimen was PBMCs, collected on the day of the first yellow fever vaccination. These receptors were obtained from a man in his late teens or twenties who received the YFV17D yellow fever vaccine.

The chain has TRBV6-2 or TRBV6-3 and TRBJ2-2; 8 nucleotides align to TRBD1. The CDR3 runs to 14 residues. Germline V CDR1 and CDR2: MNHEY, SVGEGT. The trim removed 5 bases at V and 6 bases at J, leaving 5 bases unmatched. The CDR3 loop is CASSVLQGAGELFF. Written as DNA, the CDR3 is TGTGCCAGCAGTGTACTACAGGGGGCCGGGGAGCTGTTTTTT.

The V call is TRBV29-1, the J call TRBJ2-1, with 7 bases that match TRBD2. The CDR3 spans 15 residues. From germline, CDR1 is SQVTM and CDR2 ANQGSEA. The ends lost 4 bases at V and 4 bases at J; junction bases unmatched: 10. CDR3 sequence: CSVAPGGGIYNEQFF. CDR3 coding DNA: TGCAGCGTTGCCCCCGGCGGGGGAATTTACAATGAGCAGTTCTTC.

This clonotype was seen a few times. This chain uses TRBV25-1 with TRBJ2-3, with D possibly TRBD1 on 6 matching bases. CDR3 length: 15 residues. CDR1 MGHDK and CDR2 SYGVNS come from the germline V gene. V was cut by 0 bases and J by 0 bases, with 7 bases left in between. This chain's CDR3 is CASSEYRGSTDTQYF. CDR3 coding DNA: TGTGCCAGCAGTGAATACAGGGGTAGCACAGATACGCAGTATTTT.

The chain recombines TRBV4-1 with TRBJ1-5; D remains unclear. Trimming pared 0 bases from V and 3 bases from J, leaving 12 bases between. The CDR3 contains 16 residues. CDR1 MGHRA and CDR2 YSYEKL come from the germline V gene. CDR3 coding DNA: TGCGCCAGCAGCCAAGATCTTCGGGGAATCAATCAGCCCCAGCATTTT. It encodes CASSQDLRGINQPQHF.

This clonotype was counted only a few times. The chain recombines TRBV6-1 with TRBJ2-2, with D uncertain. Trimming took 8 bases from V and 3 from J, leaving 19 bases between them. The CDR3 extends over 16 amino acids. Germline V lookup: CDR1 MNHNS, CDR2 SASEGT. CDR3 amino acids: CASHQSGSSYTGELFF. CDR3 DNA sequence: TGTGCCAGCCACCAGTCGGGTTCTAGTTACACCGGGGAGCTGTTTTTT.

This clonotype was counted a few times. The genes are TRBV12-3 or TRBV12-4 and TRBJ1-5, with unresolved D. Trimming removed 4 bases from V and 1 base from J, with 14 bases in between. This CDR3 has 16 residues. The CDR3 region has the DNA TGTGCCAGCAGTTCCCGGAGGGAAGGGAGCAATCAGCCCCAGCATTTT. It specifies CASSSRREGSNQPQHF.

The CDR3: CSASPGQGSAHNEQFF. In DNA form, the CDR3 reads TGCAGTGCTAGCCCGGGACAGGGCTCCGCACACAATGAGCAGTTCTTC. The V and J genes are TRBV20-1 and TRBJ2-1; 9 bases align to TRBD1. CDR3 size: 16 residues. Germline V gene lookup returns CDR1 DFQATT and CDR2 SNEGSKA (reference sequence). V dropped 3 bases and J dropped 5; count of bases not matched to a gene: 11.

In DNA form, the CDR3 reads TGTGCTAGTGGCAGGGCGAATTACGAGCAGTACTTC. Amino acids: CASGRANYEQYF. The V call is TRBV12-5, the J call TRBJ2-7; perhaps TRBD1 as D (5 bases). The CDR3 covers 12 residues. The V and J ends lost 6 bases and 4 bases respectively, with 10 bases between them. Looked up from germline, CDR1 is LGHNT and CDR2 is FRNRAP.

J is TRBJ2-2 and V is TRBV11-1, with 7 bases matching TRBD2. CDR1 SGHAT and CDR2 FQDESV come from the germline V gene (reference sequence). The CDR3 runs to 15 residues. J gave up 4 bases and V 3 bases, and 5 bases lay outside the gene matches. The CDR3, as DNA: TGTGCCAGCAGCTTCCGACTAGCAGGCACCGGGGAGCTGTTTTTT. The encoded protein is CASSFRLAGTGELFF.

This clonotype was counted only a few times. V and J are TRBV12-3 or TRBV12-4 and TRBJ1-2; D unclear. Trimming cost V 6 bases and J 3 bases, with 17 bases left between them. The CDR3 is 15 amino acids. CDR3 in amino acids: CASRHRGLSDYGYTF. The CDR3 region has the DNA TGTGCCAGCAGACACCGGGGATTGTCGGACTATGGCTACACCTTC.

This clonotype was detected only a few times. The chain employs TRBV11-2 and TRBJ2-1, with 8 bases that match TRBD1. Trimming removed 0 bases from V and 8 bases from J; junction bases left unmatched: 6. The germline V gene encodes CDR1 SGHAT and CDR2 FQNNGV. The CDR3 spans 15 residues. The CDR3 nucleotides are TGTGCCAGCAGCTTAGATCTCGGACAGGGTTATGAGCAGTTCTTC. This codes for CASSLDLGQGYEQFF.

This clonotype was counted a few times. The chain joins TRBV2 to TRBJ2-2; 9 nucleotides line up with TRBD1. The length of the CDR3 is 14 residues. Per germline, CDR1 SNHLY and CDR2 FYNNEI. V dropped 6 bases and J dropped 6; count of bases not matched to a gene: 5. The CDR3 DNA follows: TGTGCCAGCAGGGGGACAGGGTCGGCCGGGGAGCTGTTTTTT. This codes for CASRGTGSAGELFF.

This clonotype was detected many times. The gene calls are TRBV28 and TRBJ2-1, with D perhaps TRBD2 (6 bases). V lost 8 bases to trimming and J lost 9 bases, with 23 bases between them. The CDR3 spans 15 residues. Germline values: CDR1 MDHEN, CDR2 SYDVKM. The CDR3 nucleotides read TGTGCCAGCCATTCCCTAGCGAGGGTGAGGGGTGAGCAGTTCTTC. Its translation is CASHSLARVRGEQFF.

Only a few counts were recorded for this clonotype. V gene TRBV7-8 combines with J gene TRBJ1-6, with 7 positions matching TRBD1. Germline-derived CDR1 and CDR2 are SGHVS and FQNEAQ. The CDR3 runs to 15 residues. V shed 2 bases, J shed 8 bases, and the junction held 6 bases outside the gene matches. The CDR3 loop reads CASSLTGVRYSPLHF. The CDR3 region has the DNA TGTGCCAGCAGCTTAACAGGGGTGCGGTATTCACCCCTCCACTTT.

This clonotype was found many times. The CDR3 loop is CASNPASGAHTDTQYF. CDR3 in DNA: TGTGCCAGCAACCCGGCTAGCGGGGCACACACAGATACGCAGTATTTT. V and J are TRBV12-3 or TRBV12-4 and TRBJ2-3; 9 bases map to TRBD2. J gave up 2 bases and V 7 bases, and 10 bases lay outside the gene matches. This CDR3 has 16 amino acids.

The rearrangement links TRBV7-8 to TRBJ2-7, with D maybe TRBD1 (5 bases). There are 13 residues in the CDR3. V was pared by 4 bases and J by 2 bases, with 9 bases between. The germline gives CDR1 SGHVS, CDR2 FQNEAQ. The CDR3 DNA reads as TGTGCCAGCAGCTATGACAGAGCCTACGAGCAGTACGTC. As protein: CASSYDRAYEQYV.

V and J are TRBV25-1 and TRBJ1-5; D is possibly TRBD1 (6 bases). V was trimmed by 1 base and J by 0 bases, leaving 10 bases between them. The CDR3 has 16 amino acids. CDR1 and CDR2 from the germline V gene are MGHDK and SYGVNS. Here the CDR3 DNA reads TGTGCCAGCAGTGAATCCAACAGGGCTAGCAATCAGCCCCAGCATTTT. Translation gives CASSESNRASNQPQHF.

This clonotype was detected only a few times. The rearrangement joins TRBV18 to TRBJ2-7, with D possibly being TRBD1 (6 bases). With 0 bases removed from V and 9 bases from J, the gap between germline ends came to 12 bases. This CDR3 is built from 13 residues. Germline V gene data show CDR1 as KGHSH and CDR2 as LQKENI. Here the CDR3 reads CASSPPAGAVQYF. CDR3 nucleotides: TGTGCCAGCTCACCACCCGCAGGGGCAGTGCAGTACTTC.

This clonotype came up a few times. The chain joins TRBV20-1 to TRBJ1-4; D gene unclear. The CDR3 has 14 amino acids. The V end was cut by 6 bases, the J end by 8 bases, with 19 bases between. Germline values: CDR1 DFQATT, CDR2 SNEGSKA (reference sequence). In DNA, the CDR3 is TGCAGTGCCATTGAGTGGGGTACGCCCGAAAAACTGTTTTTT. It yields the protein CSAIEWGTPEKLFF.

J is TRBJ2-3 and V is TRBV11-2, with TRBD2 identical over 7 bases. The CDR3 spans 15 residues. V lost 4 bases, J lost 4 bases, and 8 bases stayed unmatched. Germline V gene data show CDR1 as SGHAT and CDR2 as FQNNGV. The CDR3 is CASSYLRGTPDTQYF. DNA for the CDR3: TGTGCCAGCAGCTACCTGCGGGGGACCCCAGATACGCAGTATTTT.

This clonotype came up a few times. The V call is TRBV29-1, the J call TRBJ2-1, with a possible D match to TRBD2 (6 bases). Trimming stripped 2 bases from V and 3 bases from J, with 8 bases between. CDR3 size: 13 residues. The germline V gene has CDR1 SQVTM and CDR2 ANQGSEA. CDR3 sequence (DNA): TGCAGCGTTGAACGGGAGTACTACAATGAGCAGTTCTTC. Its translation is CSVEREYYNEQFF.

This clonotype was counted a single time. J is TRBJ1-6 and V is TRBV7-3; D unclear. Germline-derived CDR1 and CDR2 are SGHTA and FQGTGA. CDR3 size: 13 residues. Trimming cost V 5 bases and J 6 bases, with 8 bases left between them. CDR3 loop: CASSPAFNSPLHF. The CDR3 nucleotides read TGTGCCAGCAGCCCCGCGTTTAATTCACCCCTCCACTTT.

This clonotype was picked up a small number of times. The chain carries TRBV7-3 and TRBJ2-6; D uncertain. CDR1 is SGHTA and CDR2 is FQGTGA in the germline V gene. The CDR3 covers 15 residues. V gave up 5 bases and J gave up 4 bases, with 12 bases separating them. Here the CDR3 reads CASSKGLAGANVLTF. CDR3 in DNA: TGTGCCAGCAGCAAAGGGCTTGCGGGGGCCAACGTCCTGACTTTC.

This clonotype was seen more than once but under ten times. V is TRBV7-9 and J is TRBJ2-3; the D is unclear. The V and J ends lost 0 bases and 2 bases respectively, with 9 bases between them. The CDR3 totals 15 residues. In germline, CDR1 is SEHNR, CDR2 FQNEAQ (reference sequence). CDR3 coding DNA: TGTGCCAGCAGCTTAGCCGGCTACTCCACAGATACGCAGTATTTT. It encodes CASSLAGYSTDTQYF. The variable domain in full, with the rest retrieved from reference TRBV7-9 and TRBJ2-3, is DTGVSQNPRHKITKRGQNVTFRCDPISEHNRLYWYRQTLGQGPEFLTYFQNEAQLEKSRLLSDRFSAERPKGSFSTLEIQRTEQGDSAMYLCASSLAGYSTDTQYFGPGTRLTVL.

This clonotype was detected only a few times. V is TRBV14 and J is TRBJ2-3; TRBD2 matches 9 bases. Unmatched junction bases numbered 8, after V lost 1 base and J lost 6 bases. Per germline, CDR1 SGHDN and CDR2 FVKESK. The CDR3 has 16 amino acids. The CDR3 is CASSQGGGGAADTQYF. The DNA for the CDR3 is TGTGCCAGCAGCCAAGGGGGCGGGGGGGCCGCGGATACGCAGTATTTT. Full variable domain (rest looked up from reference TRBV14 and TRBJ2-3): EAGVTQFPSHSVIEKGQTVTLRCDPISGHDNLYWYRRVMGKEIKFLLHFVKESKQDESGMPNNRFLAERTGGTYSTLKVQPAELEDSGVYFCASSQGGGGAADTQYFGPGTRLTVL.

This chain uses TRBV29-1 with TRBJ2-3; D unresolved. The CDR3 loop spans 11 amino acids. Germline V gene data show CDR1 as SQVTM and CDR2 as ANQGSEA. Between the trimmed V and J ends, which lost 5 bases and 2 bases, there was a span of 5 bases. The CDR3 spells CSVRVTDTQYF. CDR3 in DNA: TGCAGCGTTAGGGTCACAGATACGCAGTATTTT.

The chain employs TRBV5-6 and TRBJ1-2, with 9 bases identical to TRBD1. Germline CDR1 SGHDT, CDR2 YYEEEE. With 1 base clipped from V and 1 base from J, the junction kept 5 bases outside the gene matches. CDR3 length: 16 residues. The CDR3: CASSLRTGEGNYGYTF. In DNA form, the CDR3 reads TGTGCCAGCAGCTTGCGGACAGGGGAGGGTAACTATGGCTACACCTTC.

The chain carries TRBV9 and TRBJ2-3, with TRBD2 identical over 8 bases. Germline loops: CDR1 SGDLS, CDR2 YYNGEE. The CDR3 runs 15 residues. Losses at the gene ends were 2 bases for V and 4 bases for J; bases not matched to a gene: 6. CDR3 DNA: TGTGCCAGCAGCGTGTATGGCGGGGGGCCAGATACGCAGTATTTT. Residues: CASSVYGGGPDTQYF.

This chain connects TRBV20-1 to TRBJ2-3; D unclear. Germline CDR1 reads DFQATT; CDR2 reads SNEGSKA (reference sequence). This CDR3 spans 14 amino acids. The ends were cut back, 1 base at V and 0 bases at J, with 8 bases in the middle. CDR3 nucleotides: TGCAGTGCTAGAGGTTTAAAGAGCACAGATACGCAGTATTTT. Its translation is CSARGLKSTDTQYF.

CDR3 coding DNA: TGTGCCAGCAGTACCCGACAGTACTCTGGAAACACCATATATTTT. This encodes CASSTRQYSGNTIYF. The chain recombines TRBV12-3 or TRBV12-4 with TRBJ1-3, with D perhaps TRBD1 (5 bases). V dropped 5 bases and J dropped 0 bases, with 11 bases sitting between them. This CDR3 spans 15 amino acids.

This clonotype was found a few times. This chain uses TRBV5-1 with TRBJ2-3; D is possibly TRBD2 (5 bases). Germline CDR1 reads SGHRS; CDR2 reads YFSETQ. V was cut by 4 bases and J by 0 bases, with 12 bases left in between. This CDR3 has 15 residues. CDR3 sequence: CASSRWTGSTDTQYF. The CDR3 DNA follows: TGCGCCAGCAGCCGCTGGACGGGAAGCACAGATACGCAGTATTTT.

The rearrangement joins TRBV5-1 to TRBJ2-1; a weak D match, TRBD2 (5 bases). The V end lost 7 bases, the J end lost 3 bases, and 17 bases lay between the germline ends. The germline gives CDR1 SGHRS, CDR2 YFSETQ. The CDR3 runs 15 residues. CDR3 residues: CASRQKGLIYNEQFF. The CDR3 DNA is TGCGCCAGCCGTCAGAAAGGACTGATCTACAATGAGCAGTTCTTC.